These 20 T cell receptor beta chains came from one sample sequenced in a study of cytomegalovirus exposure and HLA in healthy donors (TCRdb year 2017). The method behind the library was the immunoSEQ multiplex PCR assay. A mixture of 60 forward primers for TCR Vbeta segments and 13 reverse primers for TCR Jbeta segments was used in the multiplex PCR. Entries here come from immuneACCESS through TCRdb and include only in-frame sequences with V and J called. Some clones fail to appear in such tables; in the studies checked, an unresolved V gene covers under half of the shortfall, and the cause of the remainder is unknown. Within this sample are approximately 190,000 clones, with 75% to 90% of them counted one time only. Approximately 6% of the sample rests with the top ten. The specimen was PBMCs. Receptors originate from a man in his forties in good health and CMV-seropositive.

The genes are TRBV5-6 and TRBJ2-7, with 7 nucleotides matching TRBD2. Germline lookup yields CDR1 SGHDT and CDR2 YYEEEE. The CDR3 sequence is 12 residues long. The V segment lost 4 bases and the J segment 9 bases; nucleotides outside the gene matches: 7. The DNA of the CDR3 is TGTGCCAGCAGCCGACCGACTAGCATGCAGTACTTC. Translation gives CASSRPTSMQYF.

The chain links TRBV20-1 to TRBJ1-2; weak D call: TRBD1 (6 bases). V was pared by 6 bases and J by 5 bases, with 10 bases between. The CDR3 is 11 amino acids. The germline V gene encodes CDR1 DFQATT and CDR2 SNEGSKA (reference sequence). CDR3 protein: CSARTAYGYTF. The DNA of the CDR3 is TGCAGTGCGCGGACAGCTTATGGCTACACCTTC.

V usage is TRBV7-2 and J usage is TRBJ2-2, with 7 bases aligning to TRBD1. This CDR3 region has 16 residues. Germline-derived CDR1 and CDR2 are SGHTA and FQGNSA. V was clipped by 5 bases and J by 2 bases; unmatched bases: 8. The CDR3 sequence: CASSGTGVPNTGELFF. The CDR3 DNA reads TGTGCCAGCAGCGGCACAGGGGTTCCCAACACCGGGGAGCTGTTTTTT.

The chain couples TRBV10-3 to TRBJ2-7, with D maybe TRBD2 (5 bases). Germline CDR1 reads ENHRY; CDR2 reads SYGVKD. This CDR3 contains 12 residues. V lost 6 bases and J 2 bases, leaving 8 bases between the germline ends. CDR3 loop: CAIRDFAYEQYF. The CDR3 nucleotides read TGTGCCATCAGGGACTTTGCCTACGAGCAGTACTTC.

This chain uses TRBV5-4 with TRBJ1-2, with a weak D call TRBD1 (5 bases). Trimming took off 0 bases at V and 4 bases at J, with 13 bases between the two ends. The CDR3 spans 15 residues. The germline gives CDR1 SGHNT, CDR2 YYREEE (reference sequence). The CDR3 loop reads CASSLAGRGSYGYTF. For the CDR3, the DNA is TGTGCCAGCAGCTTGGCCGGGCGGGGGAGCTATGGCTACACCTTC.

This chain connects TRBV10-3 to TRBJ1-2; 8 nucleotides match TRBD1. Trimming removed 1 base from V and 3 bases from J; junction bases left unmatched: 13. The CDR3 is 18 residues long. Germline CDR1 and CDR2: ENHRY and SYGVKD. In DNA form, the CDR3 reads TGTGCCATCAGTGAGTTGGGGCAGGGGGCGTGGGGCGACTATGGCTACACCTTC. Its protein product is CAISELGQGAWGDYGYTF.

The chain recombines TRBV4-3 with TRBJ1-2; 9 nucleotides agree with TRBD1. The J segment lost 4 bases and the V segment lost 1 base, leaving 4 bases of the junction unmatched. This CDR3 has 15 residues. Germline-derived CDR1 and CDR2 are LGHNA and YSLEER. The CDR3 DNA reads TGCGCCAGCAGCCAAGGGACAGGGGACCCCTATGGCTACACCTTC. This codes for CASSQGTGDPYGYTF.

This chain uses TRBV10-3 with TRBJ1-5; D call uncertain. V lost 6 bases and J 3 bases, leaving 9 bases between the germline ends. The CDR3 totals 13 residues. CDR1 is ENHRY and CDR2 is SYGVKD in the germline V gene. The CDR3 sequence is CAIRSEPNQPQHF. Here the CDR3 DNA reads TGTGCCATCAGAAGCGAGCCCAATCAGCCCCAGCATTTT.

This clone was seen a single time. V and J are TRBV25-1 and TRBJ1-1; the D is unclear. CDR1 is MGHDK and CDR2 is SYGVNS in the germline V gene. The ends were cut back, 10 bases at V and 3 bases at J, with 9 bases in the middle. This CDR3 region has 11 residues. The CDR3 bases are TGTGCCACCTCGGGGTACACTGAAGCTTTCTTT. It encodes CATSGYTEAFF.

This clone came up a few times. V usage is TRBV6-1 and J usage is TRBJ2-5; 16 bases fit TRBD2. V was clipped by 4 bases and J by 3 bases; unmatched bases: 8. Per the germline V gene, CDR1 is MNHNS and CDR2 is SASEGT. This CDR3 has 18 residues. The CDR3 reads CASSGKGLAGGGKETQYF. CDR3 coding DNA: TGTGCCAGCAGTGGAAAGGGACTAGCGGGGGGGGGAAAAGAGACCCAGTACTTC.

The chain is built from TRBV4-2 and TRBJ1-1, with D uncertain. The germline V gene has CDR1 LGHNA and CDR2 YNFKEQ. V gave up 6 bases and J gave up 0 bases, with 11 bases separating them. The CDR3 contains 14 residues. The CDR3 DNA is TGTGCCAGCAGGGTTGCAGGCATGAACACTGAAGCTTTCTTT. Residues: CASRVAGMNTEAFF.

The chain combines TRBV4-3 with TRBJ2-3; D might be TRBD1 (6 bases). The V and J ends lost 1 base and 4 bases respectively, with 12 bases between them. This CDR3 spans 15 amino acids. The germline V gene has CDR1 LGHNA and CDR2 YSLEER. CDR3 loop: CASSQAQAGADTQYF. The CDR3 DNA reads TGCGCCAGCAGCCAAGCCCAGGCAGGGGCAGATACGCAGTATTTT.

V usage is TRBV10-2 and J usage is TRBJ2-3; D might be TRBD2 (5 bases). Germline-derived CDR1 and CDR2 are WSHSY and SAAADI. This CDR3 spans 13 amino acids. Trimming removed 2 bases at V and 6 bases at J, with 9 bases between. The CDR3 here is CASSEDSGDTQYF. The CDR3 DNA reads as TGCGCCAGCAGTGAGGACTCGGGGGATACGCAGTATTTT.

The V and J genes are TRBV5-4 and TRBJ2-7, with 9 bases matching TRBD1. From germline, CDR1 is SGHNT and CDR2 YYREEE (reference sequence). The CDR3 has 15 amino acids. Trimming took 4 bases from V and 7 from J; bases not matched to a gene: 12. The CDR3 DNA is TGTGCCAGCAGCCCCGGGGACAGGGTTATAAGTGAGCAGTACTTC. It codes for CASSPGDRVISEQYF.

This clone appeared a few times. The chain is built from TRBV27 and TRBJ1-5, with 7 positions matching TRBD1. CDR3 size: 15 residues. After removal of 3 bases from V and 6 bases from J, the junction contained 8 bases not matched to a gene. In germline, CDR1 is MNHEY, CDR2 SMNVEV (reference sequence). For the CDR3, the DNA is TGTGCCAGCAGTTTCTCGGACAGGTCGGGTCAGCCCCAGCATTTT. Protein product: CASSFSDRSGQPQHF.

The chain uses TRBV4-3 and TRBJ1-2; D is undetermined. Germline CDR1 LGHNA, CDR2 YSLEER. The CDR3 runs 16 residues. Trimming shortened V by 0 bases and J by 5 bases, and 16 bases separated the two germline ends. The chain's CDR3 is CASSQDLRAGRYGYTF. The CDR3 DNA sequence: TGCGCCAGCAGCCAAGACCTGCGGGCAGGAAGGTATGGCTACACCTTC.

The CDR3 reads CASSPLARSSYNEQFF. In DNA, the CDR3 is TGTGCCAGCTCACCACTGGCCAGAAGCTCCTACAATGAGCAGTTCTTC. The V call is TRBV18, the J call TRBJ2-1, with D hard to call. Germline-derived CDR1 and CDR2 are KGHSH and LQKENI. The V and J ends lost 1 base and 0 bases respectively, with 10 bases between them. This CDR3 region has 16 residues.

V and J are TRBV5-4 and TRBJ2-7, with TRBD1 as a possible D gene (5 bases). This CDR3 contains 13 residues. Trimming pared 9 bases from V and 2 bases from J, leaving 15 bases between. Germline loops: CDR1 SGHNT, CDR2 YYREEE (reference sequence). In DNA form, the CDR3 reads TGTGCCACCTCCACCAGGGTAACCTACGAGCAGTACTTC. As protein: CATSTRVTYEQYF. Using reference TRBV5-4 and TRBJ2-7 for the parts outside the CDR3, the full variable domain is ETGVTQSPTHLIKTRGQQVTLRCSSQSGHNTVSWYQQALGQGPQFIFQYYREEENGRGNFPPRFSGLQFPNYSSELNVNALELDDSALYLCATSTRVTYEQYFGPGTRLTVT.

The chain recombines TRBV7-3 with TRBJ2-1, with TRBD2 matching over 10 bases. Germline V gene lookup returns CDR1 SGHTA and CDR2 FQGTGA. V shed 2 bases, J shed 7 bases, and the junction held 5 bases outside the gene matches. CDR3 length equals 15 residues. CDR3 in amino acids: CASSLSSGGVNEQFF. The CDR3 region has the DNA TGTGCCAGCAGCTTATCGAGCGGGGGGGTTAATGAGCAGTTCTTC.

The chain couples TRBV5-4 to TRBJ2-6; D is unclear. This CDR3 region has 15 residues. The germline V gene has CDR1 SGHNT and CDR2 YYREEE (reference sequence). V was pared by 0 bases and J by 0 bases, with 4 bases between. CDR3 in DNA: TGTGCCAGCAGCTTGGACGGCTCTGGGGCCAACGTCCTGACTTTC. It codes for CASSLDGSGANVLTF.